This T cell receptor (beta chain) appears in the sequencing data of a study of blood T cell repertoires in COVID-19. Study context: The United States, Italy and Spain were the sources of the acute and convalescent COVID-19 samples. T cells, B-cell-depleted T cells, or PBMCs supplied cDNA or gDNA.

Germline V gene data show CDR1 as SGHAT and CDR2 as FQNNGV. CDR3 length: 18 amino acids. The V gene lost 0 bases and the J gene lost 2 bases, with 19 bases spanning the gap. In the study's own analysis: Amplifying reference gene primers gave estimates of nucleated cell counts. The data were produced by immunoSEQ multiplex PCR, yet TCRdb's version contains in-frame clones alone and is incomplete. The V and J calls and clone size come from that table; D and trimming were worked out from the DNA. The sample shows 200,000 to 300,000 clones, approximately 83% of them seen only once. The clonotype was recovered from a young man who had recovered from COVID-19. The chain combines TRBV11-2 with TRBJ2-5, with D maybe TRBD2 (5 bases). Sequencing was performed on peripheral blood. CDR3 sequence (DNA): TGTGCCAGCAGCTTAGACCCCGGGATGGGCACCCATCAAGAGACCCAGTACTTC. It is translated as CASSLDPGMGTHQETQYF.